A single sample gave rise to the 23 T cell receptor beta chains below, sequenced in a study of regulatory T cells in long-lasting Graves disease. Time point reported: persistent/refractory GD, antithyroid drugs over 5 years with positive TRAb. Extracted PBMC RNA gave rise to the TCR library. CDR3 regions were amplified by Arm-PCR using iRepertoire HTBI primers to build TCR beta libraries. MiXCR, applied by TCRdb to the multiplex PCR reads, yields one record per CDR3 protein. Counted here are roughly 490,000 distinct CDR3 sequences, roughly 22% occurring once; the ten biggest clones make up over 10%. Sample: peripheral blood mononuclear cells (PBMCs), taken when the disease was refractory, from a patient treated with antithyroid drugs. These receptors all come from a female donor with Graves disease.

This clonotype was seen repeatedly, ten times or more. V gene TRBV29-1 combines with J gene TRBJ2-5; 8 bases match TRBD1. J was trimmed by 0 bases and V by 6 bases; bases with no gene match: 0. The germline CDR1 and CDR2 sequences are SQVTM and ANQGSEA. This CDR3 is built from 12 residues. The CDR3 sequence is CSVGQDQETQYF. The CDR3 DNA reads TGCAGCGTGGGACAGGACCAAGAGACCCAGTACTTC.

There are a few counts of this clonotype. The chain carries TRBV19 and TRBJ1-1, with D perhaps matching TRBD1 (5 bases). This CDR3 is built from 13 residues. Germline V gene sequence: CDR1 LNHDA, CDR2 SQIVND (reference sequence). The V end lost 8 bases, the J end lost 0 bases, and 10 bases lay between the germline ends. CDR3 sequence reads: CASRGNMNTEAFF. The CDR3 DNA is TGTGCCAGTCGGGGCAACATGAACACTGAAGCTTTCTTT.

This clonotype was found many times. The chain has TRBV7-2 and TRBJ1-2, with 7 bases matching TRBD1. After removal of 4 bases from V and 2 bases from J, the junction contained 4 bases not matched to a gene. Germline CDR1 is SGHTA and CDR2 is FQGNSA. The CDR3 runs to 14 residues. The CDR3 is CASSSNRGNYGYTF. The CDR3 bases are TGTGCCAGCAGCTCAAACAGGGGAAACTATGGCTACACCTTC.

This clonotype was detected many times. The V gene is TRBV7-2, the J gene TRBJ1-1, with D hard to call. Germline assignment: CDR1 SGHTA and CDR2 FQGNSA. The length of the CDR3 is 14 residues. Trimming removed 2 bases from V and 1 base from J, with 8 bases in between. For the CDR3, the DNA is TGTGCCAGCAGCTTAATGGGATCGAACACTGAAGCTTTCTTT. Amino acid sequence: CASSLMGSNTEAFF.

This clonotype was seen repeatedly, ten times or more. Relative to the germline gene, one junction end is altered; a read error may explain this. V usage is TRBV10-3 and J usage is TRBJ1-4, with D hard to call. The CDR3 sequence is 12 residues long. Germline loops: CDR1 ENHRY, CDR2 SYGVKD. This CDR3 is CAISERENQRLF. The CDR3 nucleotides read TGTGCCATCAGTGAGCGAGAAAACCAACGACTCTTT.

This clonotype was counted between two and nine times. The chain carries TRBV6-1 and TRBJ2-2; D is possibly TRBD1 or TRBD2 (5 bases each). The CDR3 sequence is 14 residues long. The V gene's germline CDR1 is MNHNS and CDR2 SASEGT. V was trimmed by 11 bases and J by 2 bases, leaving 15 bases between them. CDR3 nucleotide sequence: TGTGCCTCTGGGAGTAGGGGAAACACCGGGGAGCTGTTTTTT. The encoded protein is CASGSRGNTGELFF.

There are a few counts of this clonotype. V gene TRBV6-1 combines with J gene TRBJ2-5; D might be TRBD1 or TRBD2, each matching 5 bases. Germline lookup yields CDR1 MNHNS and CDR2 SASEGT. The CDR3 extends over 15 amino acids. Deletions cut 3 bases from V and 5 bases from J, with 16 bases between. CDR3 nucleotide sequence: TGTGCCAGCAGTGATCGACGGGGCGCCCAGGAGACCCAGTACTTC. Translating gives CASSDRRGAQETQYF.

This clonotype was counted ten times or more. The rearrangement links TRBV11-2 to TRBJ1-4, with D possibly being TRBD1 (6 bases). The CDR3 is 15 residues long. Trimming stripped 5 bases from V and 0 bases from J, with 10 bases between. Germline V lookup: CDR1 SGHAT, CDR2 FQNNGV. The chain's CDR3 is CASSLGGSTNEKLFF. The CDR3 coding sequence is TGTGCCAGCAGCCTGGGGGGCTCAACTAATGAAAAACTGTTTTTT.

The chain has TRBV14 and TRBJ2-7, with TRBD2 matching over 7 bases. The junction had 8 bases not matched to a gene; V was cut back by 0 bases and J by 0 bases. CDR3 length equals 17 residues. Germline CDR1 reads SGHDN; CDR2 reads FVKESK. The CDR3 sequence: CASSQETLADHSYEQYF. CDR3 coding DNA: TGTGCCAGCAGCCAAGAAACTCTAGCGGATCACTCCTACGAGCAGTACTTC.

V usage is TRBV9 and J usage is TRBJ2-7; TRBD2 might be the D (5 bases). The CDR3 totals 15 residues. The ends were cut back, 3 bases at V and 1 base at J, with 14 bases in the middle. Germline values: CDR1 SGDLS, CDR2 YYNGEE. This chain's CDR3 is CASSARGLGSYEQYF. The CDR3, as DNA: TGTGCCAGCAGCGCCCGGGGATTGGGGTCCTACGAGCAGTACTTC.

Only a few counts were recorded for this clonotype. V and J are TRBV7-3 and TRBJ2-7; 8 bases fit TRBD2. Unmatched junction bases numbered 8, after V lost 5 bases and J lost 2 bases. The CDR3 totals 15 residues. Germline V gene sequence: CDR1 SGHTA, CDR2 FQGTGA. CDR3 protein: CASSPGASGPYEQYF. The CDR3, as DNA: TGTGCCAGCAGCCCCGGGGCTAGCGGGCCCTACGAGCAGTACTTC.

Many counts were recorded for this clonotype. The V call is TRBV7-2, the J call TRBJ2-7; D may be TRBD1 (5 bases). From germline, CDR1 is SGHTA and CDR2 FQGNSA. The CDR3 is made up of 15 amino acids. V gave up 2 bases and J gave up 4 bases, with 15 bases separating them. CDR3 DNA: TGTGCCAGCAGCTTAAATTACGGTCAGGGTTACGAGCAGTACTTC. This gives the protein CASSLNYGQGYEQYF.

This clonotype was seen a few times. This chain links TRBV20-1 with TRBJ2-7; maybe TRBD2 (5 bases). The CDR3 spans 17 residues. V shed 3 bases and J shed 3 bases, with 24 bases lying between them. Germline lookup yields CDR1 DFQATT and CDR2 SNEGSKA (reference sequence). CDR3 region: CSAREARAYSSGYEQYF. DNA of the CDR3: TGCAGTGCTAGGGAGGCTAGGGCATATTCTTCGGGCTACGAGCAGTACTTC.

A remark on this clonotype: A read error may explain this, as a much larger clone is one base away. V usage is TRBV29-1 and J usage is TRBJ2-7; possibly TRBD1 for D (6 bases). V lost 8 bases, J lost 2 bases, and 19 bases lay in between. The CDR3 spans 14 residues. Looked up from germline, CDR1 is SQVTM and CDR2 is ANQGSEA. The CDR3 DNA follows: TGCAGCATTGCCCCCGTGACAGGAACCTACGAGCAGTACTTC. This translates into CSIAPVTGTYEQYF.

This sequence joins TRBV7-2 and TRBJ2-6, with D tentatively TRBD2 (6 bases). The CDR3 contains 18 residues. CDR1 and CDR2 (germline): SGHTA, FQGNSA. V lost 6 bases and J lost 0, with 18 bases in between. CDR3 coding DNA: TGTGCCAGCAGGCTCCGTAGCGGTTTGAGCTCTGGGGCCAACGTCCTGACTTTC. Encoded protein: CASRLRSGLSSGANVLTF. Filled out from reference TRBV7-2 and TRBJ2-6, the complete variable domain reads GAGVSQSPSNKVTEKGKDVELRCDPISGHTALYWYRQSLGQGLEFLIYFQGNSAPDKSGLPSDRFSAERTGGSVSTLTIQRTQQEDSAVYLCASRLRSGLSSGANVLTFGAGSRLTVL.

This clonotype came up many times. One end of the junction fails to match germline, which may point to a read error. The chain has TRBV11-3 and TRBJ2-1; weak D call: TRBD1 (5 bases). This CDR3 has 12 residues. Germline assignment: CDR1 SGHNT and CDR2 YENEEA. The CDR3, as DNA: TGTGCCAGCACCTTATCTAGGGGTGAGCAGTTCTTC. It is translated as CASTLSRGEQFF.

This clonotype was recorded at least ten times. The chain employs TRBV6-1 and TRBJ1-5; TRBD1 might be the D (5 bases). CDR3 length equals 16 residues. Germline-derived CDR1 and CDR2 are MNHNS and SASEGT. V was trimmed by 6 bases and J by 0 bases, leaving 15 bases between them. The CDR3 is CASSPRGAYSNQPQHF. The CDR3 DNA reads as TGTGCCAGCAGCCCGAGGGGAGCCTATAGCAATCAGCCCCAGCATTTT.

This clonotype was recorded many times. J is TRBJ1-6 and V is TRBV3-1; 8 nucleotides line up with TRBD1. Germline trimming cut 4 bases from V and 8 bases from J; bases unmatched to any gene: 7. The CDR3 covers 15 residues. Germline-derived CDR1 and CDR2 are LGHDT and YNNKEL (reference sequence). CDR3 region: CASSRQDREDSPLHF. CDR3 nucleotides: TGTGCCAGCAGCCGACAGGACAGGGAAGATTCACCCCTCCACTTT.

Remarks on this clonotype: A much larger clone differs from this one at a single base, so this may be a read error. The gene calls are TRBV27 and TRBJ1-1, with D perhaps matching TRBD1 (6 bases). Per the germline V gene, CDR1 is MNHEY and CDR2 is SMNVEV (reference sequence). This CDR3 comprises 14 residues. V was cut by 4 bases and J by 6 bases, with 15 bases left in between. The CDR3 region is CASSYRTGIAEAFF. For the CDR3, the DNA is TGTGCCAGCAGTTACCGAACAGGGATCGCTGAAGCTTTCTTT.

This clonotype has only one observation. V and J are TRBV19 and TRBJ2-5; D is unclear. Trimming shortened V by 3 bases and J by 4 bases, and 9 bases separated the two germline ends. The CDR3 is 13 residues long. The V gene's germline CDR1 is LNHDA and CDR2 SQIVND (reference sequence). The CDR3 nucleotides read TGTGCCAGTAGTATTAGGGCCCGAGAGACCCAGTACTTC. Translated, it gives CASSIRARETQYF.

This clonotype was seen ten or more times. The gene calls are TRBV28 and TRBJ2-7; D perhaps matches TRBD1 (6 bases). V shed 2 bases and J shed 2 bases, with 19 bases lying between them. Germline V gene data show CDR1 as MDHEN and CDR2 as SYDVKM. The CDR3 contains 17 residues. CDR3 residues: CASSLLRRGGVTYEQYF. As DNA, the CDR3 is TGTGCCAGCAGTTTACTGAGGAGAGGGGGTGTCACCTACGAGCAGTACTTC.

V usage is TRBV27 and J usage is TRBJ1-6; no reliable D call. Trimming pared 5 bases from V and 13 bases from J, leaving 9 bases between. The CDR3 runs 11 residues. Per germline, CDR1 MNHEY and CDR2 SMNVEV (reference sequence). CDR3 nucleotides: TGTGCCAGCAGTCGACTGGGGCCCCTCCACTTT. Translated: CASSRLGPLHF.

V gene TRBV19 combines with J gene TRBJ1-2; a possible D gene is TRBD1 (6 bases). Between the trimmed V and J ends, which lost 4 bases and 4 bases, there was a span of 16 bases. The germline gives CDR1 LNHDA, CDR2 SQIVND (reference sequence). This CDR3 is built from 15 residues. Here the CDR3 DNA reads TGTGCCAGTAGTACCACAGGGCTCTCCACCTATGGCTACACCTTC. Residues: CASSTTGLSTYGYTF.